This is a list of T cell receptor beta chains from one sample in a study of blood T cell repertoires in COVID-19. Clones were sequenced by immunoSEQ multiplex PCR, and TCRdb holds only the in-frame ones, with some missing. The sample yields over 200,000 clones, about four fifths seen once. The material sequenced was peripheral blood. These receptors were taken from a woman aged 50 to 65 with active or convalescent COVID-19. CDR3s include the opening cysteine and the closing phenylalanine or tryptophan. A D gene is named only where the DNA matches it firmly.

CATSDSGTGGSLNTGELFF,TRBJ2-2,TRBV24-1,TRBD1
CASSYTGAGELFF,TRBJ2-2,TRBV4-2,TRBD1
CASSPVGYEQYF,TRBJ2-7,TRBV12-3/TRBV12-4,.
CASSSPGGGYQETQYF,TRBJ2-5,TRBV5-4,TRBD2
CASSPLDSNYGYTF,TRBJ1-2,TRBV5-1,.
CASSLTYGYTF,TRBJ1-2,TRBV28,.
CAWSKQVNQPQHF,TRBJ1-5,TRBV30,.
CASSRAIAYNEQFF,TRBJ2-1,TRBV19,.
CASRHSTGTGYSNQPQHF,TRBJ1-5,TRBV2,TRBD1
CASRAGAENSPLHF,TRBJ1-6,TRBV28,.
CASRWTGRTLSMDSPLHF,TRBJ1-6,TRBV19,TRBD1
CASSQTSQLGYGYTF,TRBJ1-2,TRBV5-1,.
CAISANLYEQYF,TRBJ2-7,TRBV10-3,.
CASRGTGKSTEAFF,TRBJ1-1,TRBV5-1,TRBD1
CSARGQGGAFF,TRBJ1-1,TRBV20-1,TRBD1
CASSPGAGRTDNEQFF,TRBJ2-1,TRBV14,TRBD2
CASSNRVNEQFF,TRBJ2-1,TRBV5-1,.
CASSLGSWELAGTDTQYF,TRBJ2-3,TRBV11-2,TRBD2
CASSEHREGTGELFF,TRBJ2-2,TRBV2,.
CASSSPGTDYNEQFF,TRBJ2-1,TRBV5-1,TRBD1
CASTVGTGGYYEQYF,TRBJ2-7,TRBV6-5,TRBD1
CASSFQGADGYTF,TRBJ1-2,TRBV7-9,.
CASSLKGQGLGYTF,TRBJ1-2,TRBV5-1,TRBD1
CATSGEGNQPQHF,TRBJ1-5,TRBV24-1,.
CASSTDRGLGYTF,TRBJ1-2,TRBV19,.
CASSQGRRGIYNEQFF,TRBJ2-1,TRBV4-1,.
CAIREGTGPNQPQHF,TRBJ1-5,TRBV10-3,TRBD1
CASSELAGGNSPLHF,TRBJ1-6,TRBV2,.
CASSDSAGELFF,TRBJ2-2,TRBV10-1,.
CASSHGGHTEAFF,TRBJ1-1,TRBV11-2,.
CASSPVGGSSSYEQYF,TRBJ2-7,TRBV18,.
CASSLVAPTSNQPQHF,TRBJ1-5,TRBV7-8,.
CASSRDRQQPQHF,TRBJ1-5,TRBV6-6,TRBD1
CASSPEQYYGYTF,TRBJ1-2,TRBV3-1/TRBV3-2,.
CASSDSYLRNEQYF,TRBJ2-7,TRBV19,.
CASSQRGEGPQHF,TRBJ1-5,TRBV3-1/TRBV3-2,.
CATQLAGGPYEQFF,TRBJ2-1,TRBV28,TRBD2
CASSRSRLASWRPETQYF,TRBJ2-5,TRBV11-2,TRBD2
CASSQEVNRAAFF,TRBJ1-1,TRBV3-1/TRBV3-2,.
CASSIRGQNTGELFF,TRBJ2-2,TRBV2,TRBD1
CASSFRWDRVGTNEKLFF,TRBJ1-4,TRBV28,TRBD1
CASSQRAGGDDYGYTF,TRBJ1-2,TRBV4-2,.
CASSLFGGGNTGELFF,TRBJ2-2,TRBV5-4,TRBD2
CASSFSRVGGAEQYF,TRBJ2-7,TRBV27,TRBD2